This T cell receptor beta chain was identified in a study of T cells expressing NK-cell markers. About the study: Repertoire data for TCR beta were derived from sorted T cells (CD3+CD56+NKG2C+, CD3+CD56+NKG2C- and CD3+CD56-NKG2C+). Just one sequenced donor of eight was HCMV-seronegative, while seven were seropositive.

TCRdb reprocessed the 5' RACE reads and stores each CDR3 protein as one record, lacking DNA. The sample's table shows some 460,000 distinct CDR3 sequences. From germline, CDR1 is SGHRS and CDR2 YFSETQ. This CDR3 contains 15 residues. The sequence came from a woman aged 45-65 years in good health. The V gene is TRBV5-1, the J gene TRBJ2-1. The material sequenced was blood T cells: a sorted CD56 or NKG2C T cell subset, CD4+ or CD8+ T cells, or bulk PBMC T cells (not recorded which). This CDR3 is CASSLTRVHYNEQFF.